Described below is a single T cell receptor beta chain sequence and its context. These data are taken from a study of cytotoxic CD8 clonotypes in ibrutinib-treated CLL. At the level of the study: Researchers reported around 10 relapsed/refractory and about 14 treatment-naive patients, 17 to 18 of them IGHV unmutated. By median roughly 74 months, around twelve had progressed and around 14 stayed remitted; responses had been 2 complete and 24 partial. Sample averages reached 250,000 or so productive templates and over 85,000 productive rearrangements.

This CDR3 spans 15 amino acids. With 2 bases removed from V and 0 bases from J, the gap between germline ends came to 11 bases. Germline CDR1 is MNHEY and CDR2 is SMNVEV (reference sequence). Investigators sought sequencing depths of between 1 in 200,000 and 1 in 1 million T cells. TCRdb keeps only in-frame clones here, not all; method: immunoSEQ multiplex PCR. The repertoire consists of tens of thousands of clones, with about 50% occurring once and the leading ten covering 18%. The clonotype originates from a human donor with chronic lymphocytic leukemia. The specimen was PBMCs, collected before ibrutinib treatment. The chain combines TRBV27 with TRBJ2-7; TRBD1 might be the D (7 bases). The CDR3 DNA is TGTGCCAGCAGTTTAGGCGGGGACAGCTCCTACGAGCAGTACTTC. Protein product: CASSLGGDSSYEQYF.